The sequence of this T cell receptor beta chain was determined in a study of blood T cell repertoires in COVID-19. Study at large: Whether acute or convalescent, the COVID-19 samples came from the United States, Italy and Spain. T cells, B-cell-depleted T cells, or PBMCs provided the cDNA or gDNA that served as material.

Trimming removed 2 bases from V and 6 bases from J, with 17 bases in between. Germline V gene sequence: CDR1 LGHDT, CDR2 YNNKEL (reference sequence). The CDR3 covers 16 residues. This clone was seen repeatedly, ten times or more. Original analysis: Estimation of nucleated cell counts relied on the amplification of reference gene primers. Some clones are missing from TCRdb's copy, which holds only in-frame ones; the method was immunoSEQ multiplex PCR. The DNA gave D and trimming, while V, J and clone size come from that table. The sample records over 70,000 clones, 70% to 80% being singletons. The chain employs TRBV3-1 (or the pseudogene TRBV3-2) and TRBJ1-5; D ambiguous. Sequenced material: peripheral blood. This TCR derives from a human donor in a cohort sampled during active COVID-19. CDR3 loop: CASSQLPAEAGQPQHF. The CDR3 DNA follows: TGTGCCAGCAGCCAACTCCCGGCCGAAGCGGGTCAGCCCCAGCATTTT.